This T cell receptor beta chain stems from a study of OX40 agonist ivuxolimab in advanced cancers. The CDR3 covers 15 residues. Trimming left V 6 bases short and J 5 bases short, with 16 bases between. The germline CDR1 and CDR2 sequences are MNHEY and SMNVEV (reference sequence). Here immunoSEQ multiplex PCR was the method, and the copy in TCRdb shows in-frame clones only, minus some. The sample consists of 80,000 to 130,000 clones, just over 90% of them appearing once. Baseline, cycle 4 day 1, and cycle 7 day 1 were the blood sampling points. V and J are TRBV27 and TRBJ2-2; D perhaps matches TRBD2 (6 bases). This sequence was found in an adult with an advanced solid tumor such as melanoma, head and neck, liver or kidney cancer. The starting material was CD4+ or CD8+ T cells sorted from blood, obtained in a trial of the OX40 agonist ivuxolimab. CDR3 region: CASRNRDFSTGELFF. The DNA for the CDR3 is TGTGCCAGCAGAAACCGGGACTTTAGTACCGGGGAGCTGTTTTTT.